This T cell receptor beta chain was observed in a study of T-cell reconstitution after alpha-beta-depleted transplantation in children. The CDR3 sequence is 16 residues long. V lost 1 base and J 3 bases, leaving 13 bases between the germline ends. CDR1 SGHTA and CDR2 FQGNSA come from the germline V gene. Researchers prepared the TCRbeta library using unique molecular identifiers, the study reports. In TCRdb, the PCR reads were re-called with MiXCR into one record per CDR3 protein. The data contain around 530,000 distinct CDR3 sequences, about 33% of them singletons. The input for sequencing was PBMCs from the stem cell graft donor, taken from the stem cell graft. This TCR derives from a human donor who donated a stem cell graft to a child with aplastic anemia. The chain is built from TRBV7-2 and TRBJ2-1, with D perhaps TRBD2 (6 bases). The CDR3 DNA is TGTGCCAGCAGCTTAGGGGCGGCGGGATTCTACAATGAGCAGTTCTTC. Its protein product is CASSLGAAGFYNEQFF.